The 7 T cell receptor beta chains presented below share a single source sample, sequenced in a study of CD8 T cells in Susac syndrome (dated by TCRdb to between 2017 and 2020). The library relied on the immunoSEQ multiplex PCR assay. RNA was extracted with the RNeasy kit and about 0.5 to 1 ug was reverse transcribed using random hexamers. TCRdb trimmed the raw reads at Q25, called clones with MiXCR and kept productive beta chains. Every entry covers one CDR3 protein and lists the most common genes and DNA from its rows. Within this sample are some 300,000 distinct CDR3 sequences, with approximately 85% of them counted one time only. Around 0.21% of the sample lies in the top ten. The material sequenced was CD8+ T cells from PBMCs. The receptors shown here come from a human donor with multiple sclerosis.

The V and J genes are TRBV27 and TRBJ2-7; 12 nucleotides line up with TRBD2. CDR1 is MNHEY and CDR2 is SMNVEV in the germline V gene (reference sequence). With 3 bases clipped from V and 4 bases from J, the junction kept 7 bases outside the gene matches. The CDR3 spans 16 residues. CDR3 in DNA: TGTGCCAGCAGTTTGGGGACTAGCGGGCGGGGTTACGAGCAGTACTTC. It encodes CASSLGTSGRGYEQYF.

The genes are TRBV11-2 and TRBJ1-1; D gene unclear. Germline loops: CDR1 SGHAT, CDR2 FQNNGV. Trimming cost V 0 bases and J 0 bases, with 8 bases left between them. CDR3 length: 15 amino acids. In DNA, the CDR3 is TGTGCCAGCAGCTTAGATCTGGGGATGAACACTGAAGCTTTCTTT. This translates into CASSLDLGMNTEAFF.

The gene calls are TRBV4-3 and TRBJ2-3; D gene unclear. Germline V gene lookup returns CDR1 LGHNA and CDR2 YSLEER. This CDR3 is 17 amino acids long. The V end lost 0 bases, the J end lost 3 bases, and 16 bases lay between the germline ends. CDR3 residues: CASSQDMETKRTDTQYF. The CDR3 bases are TGCGCCAGCAGCCAAGATATGGAAACTAAAAGAACAGATACGCAGTATTTT.

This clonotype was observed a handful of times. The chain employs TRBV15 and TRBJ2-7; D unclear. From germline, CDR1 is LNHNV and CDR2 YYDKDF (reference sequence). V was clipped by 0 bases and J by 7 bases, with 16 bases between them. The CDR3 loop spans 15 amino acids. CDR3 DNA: TGTGCCACCAGCAGAGATTACCAGACGATCTGGGAGCAGTACTTC. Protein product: CATSRDYQTIWEQYF.

This chain's CDR3 is CASSLHGTAGPLHF. CDR3 coding DNA: TGTGCCAGCAGCTTGCATGGGACGGCGGGACCCCTCCACTTT. The chain employs TRBV5-4 and TRBJ1-6, with a possible D match to TRBD1 (5 bases). CDR3 size: 14 residues. V was trimmed by 1 base and J by 12 bases, leaving 14 bases between them. Germline V CDR1 and CDR2: SGHNT, YYREEE (reference sequence).

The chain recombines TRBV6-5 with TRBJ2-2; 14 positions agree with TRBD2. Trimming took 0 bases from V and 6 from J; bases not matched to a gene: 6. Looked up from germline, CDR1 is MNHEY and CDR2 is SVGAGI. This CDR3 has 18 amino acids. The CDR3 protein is CASSYSTSGRAMAGELFF. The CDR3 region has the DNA TGTGCCAGCAGTTACTCGACTAGCGGGAGGGCCATGGCCGGGGAGCTGTTTTTT.

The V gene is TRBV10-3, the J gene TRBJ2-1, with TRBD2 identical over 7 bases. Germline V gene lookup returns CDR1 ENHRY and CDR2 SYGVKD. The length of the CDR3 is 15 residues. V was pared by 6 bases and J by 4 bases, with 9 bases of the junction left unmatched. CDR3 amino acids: CAIRPSGVLYNEQFF. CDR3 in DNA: TGTGCCATCAGGCCTAGCGGTGTACTTTACAATGAGCAGTTCTTC.